A selection of T cell receptor beta chains follows, all from one sample in a study of identical twins. From the 5' RACE reads, TCRdb called clonotypes with MiXCR, one entry per CDR3 protein. The data show about 100,000 distinct CDR3 sequences, with 5.9% seen just once and about 12% held by the top ten. Material: memory T cells sorted from blood. The receptor source for this set is a woman between 50 and 59 years old in good health. Both conserved end residues are trimmed from each CDR3. Size is stated for part of the rows, as once, few or many counts, or as a class when the clone is expanded.

>TRBV28|many|TRBJ2-6
ATLGNSGANVLT
>TRBV6-1|many|TRBJ2-2
ASSVAGETGELF
>TRBV29-1|-|TRBJ2-3
SVEVMAEHTDTQY
>TRBV4-1|few|TRBJ1-1
ASSQPRGGVTEAF
>TRBV20-1|-|TRBJ1-2
SAGEYGYT
>TRBV7-2|many|TRBJ1-6
ASSIRNPANNSPLH
>TRBV20-1|many|TRBJ2-5
SVASVGAQY
>TRBV12-3/TRBV12-4|many|TRBJ1-5
ASSHRQGSQPQH
>TRBV5-6|many|TRBJ2-1
AATKEGYNEQF
>TRBV28|many|TRBJ1-2
ASRETGTRREGYT
>TRBV10-3|many|TRBJ2-3
AIRQLDTQY
>TRBV5-6|-|TRBJ2-4
ASSHRRLAKNIQY
>TRBV29-1|many|TRBJ1-1
SVAVGLDTEAF
>TRBV20-1|many|TRBJ1-1
SVPYDHTEAF
>TRBV5-1|few|TRBJ2-5
ASRAGQETQY
>TRBV12-5|-|TRBJ2-1
ASGLDTYNEQF
>TRBV4-1|many|TRBJ2-5
ASSPGTHIRETQY
>TRBV5-1|many|TRBJ2-3
ASSSGQSTDTQY
>TRBV20-1|many|TRBJ2-3
SATPAAGSDTQY
>TRBV20-1|many|TRBJ2-5
SAISGTSGMAETQY
>TRBV18|-|TRBJ2-1
ASSPGLAGASEQF
>TRBV7-3|-|TRBJ2-5
ASSYKRAETQY
>TRBV12-3/TRBV12-4|few|TRBJ1-1
ASSSRSYEAF
>TRBV18|many|TRBJ2-7
ASSPPPSSYEQY
>TRBV12-3/TRBV12-4|many|TRBJ1-6
ASSHSGSYNSPLH
>TRBV12-3/TRBV12-4|-|TRBJ1-1
ASSLWGQRAEAF
>TRBV6-5|many|TRBJ1-2
ASTPSGRGYGYT
>TRBV7-3|many|TRBJ2-1
ASSLSSGTGRNEQF
>TRBV5-1|many|TRBJ2-7
ASSRGPYEQY
>TRBV6-5|-|TRBJ2-3
ASSDRGFGDTQY
>TRBV11-2|many|TRBJ2-3
ASSFRQGGGTQY
>TRBV5-1|many|TRBJ2-2
ASRGLAGDTGTGELF
>TRBV4-1|few|TRBJ2-1
ASSPHPV
>TRBV6-2/TRBV6-3|few|TRBJ2-3
ASRSPFTQAGYTDTQY
>TRBV4-2|many|TRBJ2-5
ASSQDTGRSTQY
>TRBV29-1|few|TRBJ1-1
SGGLGNTEAF